This T cell receptor beta chain emerged from a study of T cell changes during pregnancy in multiple sclerosis. The assay was immunoSEQ multiplex PCR, and TCRdb's table has in-frame clones only and misses some. Among about 20,000 clones listed, less than 95% were seen once. The CDR3 has 19 amino acids. Germline V CDR1 and CDR2: KGHSH, LQKENI. The ends were cut back, 3 bases at V and 4 bases at J, with 28 bases in the middle. Sequencing used CD4+ T cells from peripheral blood mononuclear cells, obtained in the third trimester of pregnancy. The genes are TRBV18 and TRBJ2-7; D possibly corresponds to TRBD2 (9 bases). The receptor was isolated from a female donor in good health, enrolled as a control in a pregnancy study. DNA for the CDR3: TGTGCCAGCTCACCGGAGATCGTGGCGGGGGGGGACAGGCTGTACGAGCAGTACTTC. Residues: CASSPEIVAGGDRLYEQYF.